The 20 T cell receptor beta chains reported below all come from one sample, sequenced in a study of blood T cell repertoires in COVID-19. Here immunoSEQ multiplex PCR was the method, and the copy in TCRdb shows in-frame clones only, minus some. The sample contains 200,000 to 250,000 clones, 70% to 85% of which appear only once. Sequencing was carried out using PBMCs or T cells enriched from blood (not recorded which). Receptors originate from an older woman who had recovered from COVID-19.

The V gene is TRBV4-3, the J gene TRBJ2-1; D might be TRBD2 (6 bases). Germline lookup yields CDR1 LGHNA and CDR2 YSLEER. V dropped 1 base and J dropped 5 bases, with 9 bases sitting between them. The CDR3 has 14 amino acids. The DNA of the CDR3 is TGCGCCAGCAGCCAAGGGGGACTTGACAATGAGCAGTTCTTC. Protein: CASSQGGLDNEQFF.

This chain joins TRBV29-1 and TRBJ2-2; tentatively, D is TRBD2 (6 bases). CDR3 length: 15 amino acids. CDR1 SQVTM and CDR2 ANQGSEA come from the germline V gene. The ends were cut back, 0 bases at V and 4 bases at J, with 12 bases in the middle. CDR3 residues: CSVEDPGAGTGELFF. CDR3 nucleotide sequence: TGCAGCGTTGAAGACCCGGGAGCAGGCACCGGGGAGCTGTTTTTT.

The chain has TRBV5-1 and TRBJ1-3, with D possibly being TRBD1 (6 bases). This CDR3 is built from 15 residues. Germline V gene sequence: CDR1 SGHRS, CDR2 YFSETQ. V was clipped by 4 bases and J by 3 bases, with 14 bases between them. CDR3 sequence reads: CASSQDIQGGNTIYF. The CDR3 DNA sequence: TGCGCCAGCAGCCAGGATATACAGGGTGGAAACACCATATATTTT.

V gene TRBV3-1 (or the pseudogene TRBV3-2) combines with J gene TRBJ1-6; D perhaps matches TRBD1 (5 bases). Germline CDR1 and CDR2: LGHDT and YNNKEL (reference sequence). The V end lost 8 bases, the J end lost 7 bases, and 15 bases lay between the germline ends. The CDR3 runs 14 residues. The CDR3 sequence: CASSSTDSNSPLHF. The CDR3 DNA reads as TGTGCCAGCTCTTCGACAGACTCGAATTCACCCCTCCACTTT.

The rearrangement uses TRBV27 and TRBJ1-5; no clear D gene. In germline, CDR1 is MNHEY, CDR2 SMNVEV (reference sequence). CDR3 size: 15 residues. Trimming removed 5 bases from V and 0 bases from J, with 11 bases in between. This CDR3 reads CASSIEGFSNQPQHF. In DNA form, the CDR3 reads TGTGCCAGCAGTATCGAGGGATTTAGCAATCAGCCCCAGCATTTT.

The chain carries TRBV27 and TRBJ1-1; 7 bases are a match to TRBD1. After removal of 5 bases from V and 8 bases from J, the junction contained 8 bases not matched to a gene. Germline CDR1 and CDR2: MNHEY and SMNVEV (reference sequence). This CDR3 contains 13 residues. This CDR3 is CASSPTQGSEAFF. The DNA for the CDR3 is TGTGCCAGCAGTCCAACACAGGGGTCAGAAGCTTTCTTT.

The V gene is TRBV27, the J gene TRBJ1-2; D gene ambiguous. Germline V CDR1 and CDR2: MNHEY, SMNVEV (reference sequence). V lost 3 bases and J 8 bases, leaving 13 bases between the germline ends. This CDR3 spans 13 amino acids. CDR3 sequence (DNA): TGTGCCAGCAGTTTGGCACATCGAGGCGGCTACACCTTC. It is translated as CASSLAHRGGYTF.

This sequence joins TRBV5-1 and TRBJ1-4; no definite D call. Trimming took off 0 bases at V and 0 bases at J, with 15 bases between the two ends. Germline CDR1 SGHRS, CDR2 YFSETQ. The CDR3 length is 18 residues. This chain's CDR3 is CASSLGREYYATNEKLFF. CDR3 sequence (DNA): TGCGCCAGCAGCTTGGGCCGAGAATACTACGCAACTAATGAAAAACTGTTTTTT.

The V call is TRBV18, the J call TRBJ1-5; 7 positions agree with TRBD1. The CDR3 loop spans 16 amino acids. The V gene end was trimmed by 2 bases and the J gene end by 6 bases; junction bases not matched to a gene: 10. Germline-derived CDR1 and CDR2 are KGHSH and LQKENI. The CDR3 sequence: CASSPSAPGGSQPQHF. In DNA, the CDR3 is TGTGCCAGCTCACCAAGCGCCCCAGGGGGATCTCAGCCCCAGCATTTT.

Only one count was recorded for this clone. The rearrangement links TRBV7-8 to TRBJ2-7, with D possibly matching TRBD1 (6 bases). This CDR3 is built from 15 residues. The V end was cut by 1 base, the J end by 1 base, with 11 bases between. Germline CDR1 is SGHVS and CDR2 is FQNEAQ. The DNA of the CDR3 is TGTGCCAGCAGCTTAGGACAGGTATCTTCCTACGAGCAGTACTTC. Encoded protein: CASSLGQVSSYEQYF.

The chain joins TRBV2 to TRBJ1-2, with a tentative D call TRBD1 (6 bases). The ends were cut back, 6 bases at V and 8 bases at J, with 19 bases in the middle. Germline V gene lookup returns CDR1 SNHLY and CDR2 FYNNEI. The CDR3 consists of 14 residues. As DNA, the CDR3 is TGTGCCAGCAGAGGGGACAACCGCGGCGGGGGCTACACCTTC. Translated: CASRGDNRGGGYTF.

The V and J genes are TRBV5-1 and TRBJ1-1, with D possibly TRBD1 on 5 matching bases. This CDR3 region has 13 residues. V dropped 4 bases and J dropped 4 bases, with 11 bases sitting between them. Germline CDR1 and CDR2: SGHRS and YFSETQ. The CDR3 sequence: CASSPTEFTEAFF. As DNA, the CDR3 is TGCGCCAGCAGCCCGACAGAGTTCACTGAAGCTTTCTTT.

The V call is TRBV7-2, the J call TRBJ2-5, with D perhaps TRBD1 (6 bases). The CDR3 consists of 17 residues. Per the germline V gene, CDR1 is SGHTA and CDR2 is FQGNSA. Trimming took 3 bases from V and 5 from J, leaving 22 bases between them. In nucleotides, the CDR3 is TGTGCCAGCAGCTTGAGGACCGGGACAATAAGTGGGGAGACCCAGTACTTC. The encoded protein is CASSLRTGTISGETQYF.

The chain recombines TRBV2 with TRBJ2-1, with 9 bases aligning to TRBD2. CDR3 size: 15 residues. The trim removed 4 bases at V and 2 bases at J, leaving 3 bases unmatched. Germline assignment: CDR1 SNHLY and CDR2 FYNNEI. CDR3 amino acids: CASSATSGAYNEQFF. As DNA, the CDR3 is TGTGCCAGCAGTGCGACTAGCGGTGCCTACAATGAGCAGTTCTTC. The variable domain in full, with the rest retrieved from reference TRBV2 and TRBJ2-1, is EPEVTQTPSHQVTQMGQEVILRCVPISNHLYFYWYRQILGQKVEFLVSFYNNEISEKSEIFDDQFSVERPDGSNFTLKIRSTKLEDSAMYFCASSATSGAYNEQFFGPGTRLTVL.

The chain is built from TRBV28 and TRBJ1-1; D is undetermined. The CDR3 is 12 amino acids. Per the germline V gene, CDR1 is MDHEN and CDR2 is SYDVKM. V was clipped by 7 bases and J by 3 bases, with 9 bases between them. The CDR3 coding sequence is TGTGCCAGCAATCCGGAGGACACTGAAGCTTTCTTT. Protein sequence: CASNPEDTEAFF.

The chain recombines TRBV25-1 with TRBJ1-4; D is ambiguous. V dropped 3 bases and J dropped 0 bases, with 11 bases sitting between them. Per the germline V gene, CDR1 is MGHDK and CDR2 is SYGVNS. The CDR3 consists of 16 residues. The CDR3: CASSDHLGPTNEKLFF. Written as DNA, the CDR3 is TGTGCCAGCAGTGATCATCTGGGCCCAACTAATGAAAAACTGTTTTTT.

The V call is TRBV2, the J call TRBJ2-7; 7 nucleotides agree with TRBD1. CDR1 and CDR2 (germline): SNHLY, FYNNEI. CDR3 length equals 12 residues. Unmatched junction bases numbered 10, after V lost 11 bases and J lost 6 bases. CDR3: CAGTGDPLEQYF. CDR3 nucleotide sequence: TGTGCCGGAACAGGGGACCCCCTCGAGCAGTACTTC.

The rearrangement uses TRBV18 and TRBJ2-4; 9 bases are a match to TRBD2. V was pared by 4 bases and J by 5 bases, with 9 bases of the junction left unmatched. The CDR3 has 16 amino acids. In germline, CDR1 is KGHSH, CDR2 LQKENI. Here the CDR3 DNA reads TGTGCCAGCTCACGAACCCAGGCTAGCGGGGAAAACATTCAGTACTTC. As protein: CASSRTQASGENIQYF.

The V and J genes are TRBV24-1 and TRBJ2-1; TRBD2 might be the D (6 bases). The CDR3 consists of 12 residues. Trimming took 10 bases from V and 5 from J, leaving 11 bases between them. CDR1 and CDR2 (germline): KGHDR, SFDVKD. In nucleotides, the CDR3 is TGTGCCACGCAAGGAGGGAACAATGAGCAGTTCTTC. Its translation: CATQGGNNEQFF.

The gene calls are TRBV29-1 and TRBJ2-3, with D perhaps matching TRBD1 (5 bases). Trimming cost V 1 base and J 6 bases, with 11 bases left between them. The CDR3 sequence is 13 residues long. CDR1 and CDR2 from the germline V gene are SQVTM and ANQGSEA. CDR3 in amino acids: CSVEVSKGDTQYF. The CDR3 nucleotides read TGCAGCGTTGAAGTTTCTAAGGGGGATACGCAGTATTTT.